This T cell receptor (beta chain) appears in the sequencing data of a study of control samples from healthy donors and cancer patients. The data were produced by immunoSEQ multiplex PCR, yet TCRdb's version contains in-frame clones alone and is incomplete. The sample includes about 100,000 clones, around 85% of them seen just once. The specimen was blood. The receptor was isolated from a man aged 25 to 40 in good health.

CDR3 in DNA: TGTGCCAGCAGCCCCACCGCTCTGCAACCGGGGAACACCATATATTTT. This gives the protein CASSPTALQPGNTIYF. V is TRBV7-9 and J is TRBJ1-3; D is unclear. This CDR3 region has 16 residues. Germline V lookup: CDR1 SEHNR, CDR2 FQNEAQ (reference sequence). Trimming removed 5 bases at V and 7 bases at J, with 21 bases between.